This T cell receptor (beta chain) derives from a study of molecular identifiers for immune sequencing clone quantification. TCRdb itself ran the PCR reads through MiXCR, one entry per CDR3 protein. The sample carries about 320,000 distinct CDR3 sequences, over 20% recorded once. The CDR3 consists of 16 residues. The germline V gene has CDR1 SGHTA and CDR2 FQGTGA. The J segment lost 1 base and the V segment lost 5 bases, leaving 9 bases of the junction unmatched. This clonotype was picked up a small number of times. The TCR sequence derives from a human donor in good health. Some libraries in this study had Jurkat cell RNA spiked in. The sample comprised naive CD8+ T cells from blood, with Jurkat cell RNA spiked in. The sample's subset: FACS-sorted CD8+CD4-CCR7+CD45RA+ naive T cells. The chain couples TRBV7-3 to TRBJ2-3, with TRBD2 matching over 7 bases. The CDR3 nucleotides are TGTGCCAGCAGCCTAAATGGGGGAGGGGGCACAGATACGCAGTATTTT. Translating it yields CASSLNGGGGTDTQYF.